The clone carrying this T cell receptor beta chain rates as medium-sized. Its antigen remains unidentified. Germline V gene sequence: CDR1 MGHRA, CDR2 YSYEKL. CDR3 length equals 14 residues. Trimming took 1 base from V and 4 from J, leaving 8 bases between them. This entry comes from a study of molecular identifiers for immune sequencing clone quantification. TCRdb passed the PCR reads through MiXCR, listing each CDR3 protein once. The profile covers roughly 10,000 distinct CDR3 sequences, with 15% to 20% appearing a single time and 1.7% taken by the ten largest. General study results and limits: For highly expanded clones, sizes could be underestimated when identical TCR molecules share a barcode.

J is TRBJ1-5 and V is TRBV4-1; no firm D call. The source material was naive CD8+ T cells from blood, with Jurkat cell RNA spiked in. Noted subset: FACS-sorted CD8+CD4-CCR7+CD45RA+ naive T cells. The sequence came from a human donor in good health. Some libraries in this study had Jurkat cell RNA spiked in. CDR3 bases: TGCGCCAGCAGCCAAGTACAGAGTAATCAGCCCCAGCATTTT. Translated: CASSQVQSNQPQHF.